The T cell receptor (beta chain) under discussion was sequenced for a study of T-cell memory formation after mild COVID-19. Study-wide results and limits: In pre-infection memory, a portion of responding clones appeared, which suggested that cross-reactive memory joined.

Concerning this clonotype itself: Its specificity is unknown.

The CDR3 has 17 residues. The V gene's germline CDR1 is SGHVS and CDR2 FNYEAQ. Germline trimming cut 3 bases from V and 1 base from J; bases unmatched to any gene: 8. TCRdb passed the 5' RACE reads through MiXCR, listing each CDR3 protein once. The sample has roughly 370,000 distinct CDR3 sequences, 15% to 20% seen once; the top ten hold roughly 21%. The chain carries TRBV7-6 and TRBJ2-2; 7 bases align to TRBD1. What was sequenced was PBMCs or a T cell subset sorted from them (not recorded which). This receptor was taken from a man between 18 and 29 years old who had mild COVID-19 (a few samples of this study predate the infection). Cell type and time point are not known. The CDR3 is CASSFLGQEKNTGELFF. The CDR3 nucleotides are TGTGCCAGCAGCTTCCTAGGACAGGAAAAGAACACCGGGGAGCTGTTTTTT.